This T cell receptor (beta chain) appears in the sequencing data of a study of T cell repertoires in cytomegalovirus infection. Study at large: The authors relied on CMV epitopes, both recently identified HLA-C-restricted and well-studied HLA-B-restricted. Through public TCR beta signatures, both CMV infection and matching HLA type were indicated.

TCRdb called the reads again in MiXCR, with one record for every CDR3 protein. The sample lists around 100,000 distinct CDR3 sequences, roughly 31% occurring once. The count of this clonotype is one. Its antigen is currently unknown. Study-wide findings and caveats: The ex vivo response showed dominance by HLA-C-restricted CMV-specific TCR beta clonotypes. Cumulated frequencies of public TCR beta families served to identify carriers of CMV plus the relevant HLA.

Germline CDR1 SGHTA, CDR2 FQGNSA. V lost 2 bases to trimming and J lost 4 bases, with 9 bases between them. The CDR3 contains 13 residues. Sequenced material: CD8+ T cells from cultured PBMCs, taken from culture after CMV antigen stimulation. The J gene is TRBJ2-7, the V gene TRBV7-2; D is perhaps TRBD1 (6 bases). The TCR sequence derives from a human donor in good health (CMV status not recorded). Some clones in this sample may be carry-over from other donors' samples. The CDR3 DNA sequence: TGTGCCAGCAGCTTAATCAGGGGATACGAGCAGTACTTC. It yields the protein CASSLIRGYEQYF.